This entry lists 2 T cell receptor beta chains sequenced from one sample in a study of blood T cell repertoires in COVID-19. Sequencing was performed with immunoSEQ multiplex PCR; in TCRdb, only in-frame clones are kept and a portion is missing. The sample has 240,000 or so clones; about 84% are singletons. Sequencing input: peripheral blood. The receptors were gathered from a man aged 80 or over with acute or convalescent COVID-19.

CDR3 in DNA: TGTGCCAGCAGTCCAGCGGGGGAAGCCTACGAGCAGTACTTC. Protein: CASSPAGEAYEQYF. V and J are TRBV2 and TRBJ2-7, with TRBD2 identical over 8 bases. Germline CDR1 SNHLY, CDR2 FYNNEI. The CDR3 is 14 residues long. The ends lost 5 bases at V and 2 bases at J; junction bases unmatched: 5. Full variable domain (missing parts from reference TRBV2 and TRBJ2-7): EPEVTQTPSHQVTQMGQEVILRCVPISNHLYFYWYRQILGQKVEFLVSFYNNEISEKSEIFDDQFSVERPDGSNFTLKIRSTKLEDSAMYFCASSPAGEAYEQYFGPGTRLTVT.

This rearrangement joins TRBV6-6 to TRBJ2-1; D unresolved. Looked up from germline, CDR1 is MNHNY and CDR2 is SVGAGI (reference sequence). This CDR3 has 14 amino acids. Trimming removed 0 bases at V and 5 bases at J, with 8 bases between. Here the CDR3 DNA reads TGTGCCAGCAGTTACTCGTTTAGTGACAATGAGCAGTTCTTC. The encoded protein is CASSYSFSDNEQFF.